One TCR beta chain is described in this entry. The Seattle patients, enrolled during active infection, were followed longitudinally. The germline CDR1 and CDR2 sequences are SGDLS and YYNGEE. CDR3 length equals 15 residues. V lost 5 bases, J lost 6 bases, and 21 bases lay in between. TCRdb's copy holds only in-frame clones and misses some; the assay was immunoSEQ multiplex PCR. The table has about 300,000 clones, just under 90% seen once. The record originates from a study of blood T cell repertoires in COVID-19. This receptor was identified in a woman aged 45-59 years with COVID-19, enrolled during active disease. The chain uses TRBV9 and TRBJ2-7; the D gene is possibly TRBD2 (6 bases). Sequencing was done on a sample of peripheral blood. CDR3 in DNA: TGTGCCAGCAGTACTACCGGAGGGCCGTTTACCGAGCAGTACTTC. This sequence encodes CASSTTGGPFTEQYF.